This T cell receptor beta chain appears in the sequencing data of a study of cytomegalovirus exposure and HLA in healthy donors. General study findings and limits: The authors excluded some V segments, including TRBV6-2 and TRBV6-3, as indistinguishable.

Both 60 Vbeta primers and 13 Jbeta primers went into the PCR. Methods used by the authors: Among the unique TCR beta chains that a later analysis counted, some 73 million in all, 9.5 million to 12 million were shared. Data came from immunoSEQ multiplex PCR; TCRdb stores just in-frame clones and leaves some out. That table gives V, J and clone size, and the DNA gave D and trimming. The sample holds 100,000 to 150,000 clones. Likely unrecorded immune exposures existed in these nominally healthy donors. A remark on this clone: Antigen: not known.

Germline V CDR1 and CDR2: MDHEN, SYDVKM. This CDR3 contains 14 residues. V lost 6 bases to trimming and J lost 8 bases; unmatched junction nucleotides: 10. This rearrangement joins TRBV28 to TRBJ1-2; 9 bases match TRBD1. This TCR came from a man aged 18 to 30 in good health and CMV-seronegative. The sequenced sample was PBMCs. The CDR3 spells CASSRGQGVLGYTF. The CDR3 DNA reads TGTGCCAGCAGCCGGGGACAGGGCGTTTTGGGCTACACCTTC.